Listed below are T cell receptor beta chains from one sample, sequenced in a study of blood T cell repertoires in COVID-19. Profiling relied on immunoSEQ multiplex PCR, and the TCRdb table lists in-frame clones only, not all of them. The sample yields some 50,000 clones, roughly 85% seen once. The sequenced sample consisted of peripheral blood. The receptor set was obtained from a man older than 75 with acute or convalescent COVID-19. The CDR3 runs from the conserved cysteine through the conserved F or W.

j_gene | v_gene | len | CDR3aa
TRBJ1-2 | TRBV19 | 14 | CASSMRDRTNGYTF
TRBJ2-7 | TRBV5-1 | 15 | CASSFALAGGVEQYF
TRBJ1-5 | TRBV2 | 14 | CASSGVMQGQPQHF
TRBJ2-7 | TRBV9 | 14 | CASSSTTGFYEQYF
TRBJ2-1 | TRBV10-3 | 13 | CATDLTGYNEQFF
TRBJ2-1 | TRBV2 | 14 | CASSEGQGAPPQFF
TRBJ2-3 | TRBV7-3 | 15 | CASSLTSGVFDTQYF
TRBJ2-1 | TRBV7-2 | 16 | CASSLLAGGLSNEQFF
TRBJ2-1 | TRBV19 | 15 | CASRWGGVPNNEQFF
TRBJ2-3 | TRBV18 | 17 | CASSPPGLAGGSDTQYF
TRBJ2-3 | TRBV7-8 | 14 | CASSLVGFTDTQYF
TRBJ1-6 | TRBV25-1 | 14 | CASSWGQDNSPLHF
TRBJ2-3 | TRBV27 | 17 | CASSPPRTSGSTDTQYF
TRBJ1-1 | TRBV11-2 | 14 | CASSLVTENTEAFF
TRBJ1-6 | TRBV30 | 15 | CAWSSGGNYNSPLHF
TRBJ2-5 | TRBV7-2 | 16 | CASSPGLAGGQETQYF
TRBJ1-6 | TRBV7-9 | 13 | CAAGGSNNSPLHF
TRBJ1-2 | TRBV18 | 15 | CASAPGQGRPDGYTF